This T cell receptor (beta chain) is from a study of shared clonotypes between healthy human individuals. Overall study findings and caveats: As a rule, naive subsets had a larger estimated richness than memory subsets. Clonotype sharing among donors, it was expected, would be affected by sequencing depth. Rarefaction indicated that sorted-subset sequencing remained incomplete although depth was large.

A remark on this clone: What it binds is not known.

The CDR3 runs to 15 residues. Trimming left V 4 bases short and J 0 bases short, with 13 bases between. Germline V gene data show CDR1 as MNHNY and CDR2 as SVGAGI (reference sequence). Measured with immunoSEQ multiplex PCR; TCRdb has only the in-frame clones, and not every one. The sample records some 2 million clones, about 95% being singletons. CD8 cells classed as naive were CD45RO-negative and positively selected for CCR7, excluding terminally differentiated effector memory CD45RA+ cells. Donors included only healthy HIV-negative adults lacking recent acute infections or vaccinations. The chain is built from TRBV6-6 and TRBJ2-7; possible D gene TRBD1, 5 bases. The source is a young man in good health. The specimen sequenced was naive CD8+ T cells sorted from blood. The CDR3 coding sequence is TGTGCCAGCAGTTTTAACAGGTTCAGCTCCTACGAGCAGTACTTC. Protein: CASSFNRFSSYEQYF.